The 2 T cell receptor beta chains given below trace back to one sample, sequenced in a study of blood T cell repertoires in COVID-19. Some clones are missing from TCRdb's copy, which holds only in-frame ones; the method was immunoSEQ multiplex PCR. Of fewer than 350,000 clones listed, about 90% are singletons. Specimen: PBMCs or T cells enriched from blood (not recorded which). Receptors originate from a woman aged 18-30 years with acute COVID-19.

As to this clone: The same CDR3 also results from other DNA sequences found in this sample. The rearrangement links TRBV12-3 or TRBV12-4 to TRBJ2-2; a possible D gene is TRBD2 (5 bases). The CDR3 runs to 12 residues. With 11 bases removed from V and 5 bases from J, the gap between germline ends came to 12 bases. This chain's CDR3 is CALTGWTGELFF. CDR3 coding DNA: TGTGCCTTAACGGGGTGGACCGGGGAGCTGTTTTTT.

This chain joins TRBV6-5 and TRBJ2-1; D gene ambiguous. The CDR3 extends over 12 amino acids. CDR1 and CDR2 (germline): MNHEY, SVGAGI. V lost 6 bases to trimming and J lost 9 bases, with 12 bases between them. DNA for the CDR3: TGTGCCAGCAGACTCCTGAGTGGTGAGCAGTTCTTC. It yields the protein CASRLLSGEQFF.